Listed below are T cell receptor beta chains from one sample, sequenced in a study of blood T cell repertoires in COVID-19. Data came from immunoSEQ multiplex PCR; TCRdb stores just in-frame clones and leaves some out. The sample shows under 150,000 clones, approximately 80% of them seen only once. Source material: peripheral blood. These TCRs come from a man aged 60 to 69 with active or convalescent COVID-19. Each CDR3 is given with its conserved first and last residue. The order of the fields is clone size, D gene, J gene, V gene, CDR3 DNA, CDR3 protein. The D gene is left open where the match is weak. Size values are once, few and many counts, or a class for expanded clones, and some rows have none.

once NA TRBJ2-3 TRBV10-2 TGCGCCAGCAGTGAGTCGCGGCTAGCTAAAGATACGCAGTATTTT CASSESRLAKDTQYF
NA NA TRBJ2-1 TRBV7-3 TGTGCCAGCAGCTCACCTCCGAGCAATGAGCAGTTCTTC CASSSPPSNEQFF
NA NA TRBJ1-2 TRBV7-9 TGTGCCAGCAGCTTAGTTAGCTATGGCTACACCTTC CASSLVSYGYTF
once TRBD1 TRBJ1-1 TRBV18 TGTGCCAGCCAACTACAGGGGGTGAACACTGAAGCTTTCTTT CASQLQGVNTEAFF
NA NA TRBJ2-7 TRBV6-5 TGTGCCAGCAGCGAGCGATTCAATACCTACGAGCAGTACTTC CASSERFNTYEQYF
NA TRBD1 TRBJ2-1 TRBV18 TGTGCCAGCTCACCCAGAGGACAGGGTACCGATGAGCAGTTCTTC CASSPRGQGTDEQFF
few NA TRBJ1-1 TRBV5-4 TGTGCCAGCAGCGCACAGCAACATAACACTGAAGCTTTCTTT CASSAQQHNTEAFF
NA NA TRBJ2-2 TRBV6-6 TGTGCCAGCAAGAGGGGGACCGGGGAGCTGTTTTTT CASKRGTGELFF
NA NA TRBJ1-1 TRBV5-1 TGCGCCAGCAGCTTGGGGATGCGACAGAGTGAAGCTTTCTTT CASSLGMRQSEAFF
NA NA TRBJ2-7 TRBV28 TGTGCCAGCAGAACTATCCTGCTGGAGCAGTACTTC CASRTILLEQYF
NA NA TRBJ2-4 TRBV11-2 TGTGCCAGCAGCTCCGGTAATAGGGGGAGCATTCAGTACTTC CASSSGNRGSIQYF
few NA TRBJ2-2 TRBV4-3 TGCGCCAGCAGCCAAGAGGTCCAGCGGCGCGGGGAGCTGTTTTTT CASSQEVQRRGELFF
once NA TRBJ2-5 TRBV9 TGTGCCAGCAGCGTAGAAGCGCAAGAGACCCAGTACTTC CASSVEAQETQYF
NA NA TRBJ1-2 TRBV7-9 TGTGCCAGCAGTATACAGGGTTTCATCGGAGGCTACACCTTC CASSIQGFIGGYTF
NA TRBD2 TRBJ2-3 TRBV18 TGTGCCAGCGTGCCTAGCGGGCACACAGATACGCAGTATTTT CASVPSGHTDTQYF
NA NA TRBJ2-1 TRBV28 TGTGCCAGCAGCTCCGATCAGTGGCTCAATGAGCAGTTCTTC CASSSDQWLNEQFF
NA NA TRBJ1-1 TRBV9 TGTGCCAGCAGCGTTTCATCGAACACTGAAGCTTTCTTT CASSVSSNTEAFF
NA NA TRBJ2-7 TRBV19 TGTGCCAGTAGTATAGAAGGGACTCAATACGAGCAGTACTTC CASSIEGTQYEQYF
NA TRBD1 TRBJ1-4 TRBV4-3 TGCGCCAGCAGCCAAGTTGGGACAGGGTATGAAAAACTGTTTTTT CASSQVGTGYEKLFF
NA NA TRBJ1-3 TRBV9 TGTGCCAGCAGCGTAGGGGGCACGATAAACACCATATATTTT CASSVGGTINTIYF
NA TRBD1 TRBJ1-4 TRBV7-6 TGTGCCAGCAGCCGGGACAGGCTTAATGAAAAACTGTTTTTT CASSRDRLNEKLFF
NA NA TRBJ2-7 TRBV10-3 TGTGCCATCAGGGAACAGGGTACCACCTACGAGCAGTACTTC CAIREQGTTYEQYF
few TRBD2 TRBJ2-3 TRBV6-6 TGTGCCAGCAGTTTAGCGGGGAGGACAGATACGCAGTATTTT CASSLAGRTDTQYF
NA NA TRBJ1-1 TRBV10-3 TGTGCCATCAGTGTAGGCAGGGGGAACACTGAAGCTTTCTTT CAISVGRGNTEAFF
NA NA TRBJ2-3 TRBV27 TGTGCCAGCAGTATAATACACGCAGATACGCAGTATTTT CASSIIHADTQYF
NA NA TRBJ2-7 TRBV18 TGTGCCAGCTCACCACGAGTTGGTGGAGACCACGAGCAGTACTTC CASSPRVGGDHEQYF
NA TRBD2 TRBJ2-1 TRBV5-4 TGTGCCAGCAGCTCCTTCCTAGCGGGAGAGTATGAGCAGTTCTTC CASSSFLAGEYEQFF
NA NA TRBJ1-2 TRBV7-8 TGTGCCAGCAGCATTATCCGGAACCCCCAGGGCTATGGCTACACCTTC CASSIIRNPQGYGYTF
NA NA TRBJ1-5 TRBV11-2 TGTGCCAGCAGCACCGGCGGGCAGCCCCAGCATTTT CASSTGGQPQHF
NA TRBD2 TRBJ2-5 TRBV9 TGTGCCAGCAGCGTAGGGGTAGCGGGATACGGGGAGACCCAGTACTTC CASSVGVAGYGETQYF
few TRBD2 TRBJ2-7 TRBV7-9 TGTGCCAGCAGCCAAGCGGGAGGGCGCTCCTACGAGCAGTACTTC CASSQAGGRSYEQYF
NA NA TRBJ2-7 TRBV28 TGTGCCAGCAGTTTGATACAGGACTACGAGCAGTACTTC CASSLIQDYEQYF
NA TRBD1 TRBJ2-5 TRBV11-2 TGTGCCAGCAGCCAACCGGACAGGTTCGTGACCCAGTACTTC CASSQPDRFVTQYF
NA TRBD1 TRBJ1-3 TRBV19 TGTGCCAGTGCGGGACAGGGCAGCTCTGGAAACACCATATATTTT CASAGQGSSGNTIYF
NA NA TRBJ2-3 TRBV21-1 TGTGCCAGCAGCAAAGATCCCCTAGGCGCGTTGGGCACAGATACGCAGTATTTT CASSKDPLGALGTDTQYF
NA NA TRBJ2-3 TRBV27 TGTGCCAGCAGTTCAACCTCCCCGAGGGAGGCGGGGGATACGCAGTATTTT CASSSTSPREAGDTQYF
NA NA TRBJ2-1 TRBV7-3 TGTGCCAGCAGCGGACAGTCATTCGGGGTTAGAGATGAGCAGTTCTTC CASSGQSFGVRDEQFF
NA NA TRBJ1-2 TRBV6-5 TGTGCCAGCAGTTATGGGCGACGGAACTATGGCTACACCTTC CASSYGRRNYGYTF
NA NA TRBJ2-3 TRBV18 TGTGCCAGCTCACCACTAGCACCAGATACGCAGTATTTT CASSPLAPDTQYF
NA NA TRBJ1-5 TRBV6-5 TGTGCCAGCAGTTACTCAGGGGTTCGCCAGCCCCAGCATTTT CASSYSGVRQPQHF
NA NA TRBJ1-1 TRBV18 TGTGCCAGCTCACCAGTGAGAGCCGAGGCTTTCTTT CASSPVRAEAFF
NA TRBD1 TRBJ2-6 TRBV4-1 TGCGCCAGCAGCCAACCGACAGGGACTGGGGCCAACGTCCTGACTTTC CASSQPTGTGANVLTF